The 32 T cell receptor beta chains presented below share a single source sample, sequenced in a study of immune heterogeneity within non-small cell lung tumors. The template for each sample was 600 ng of genomic DNA, which had been extracted from bulk tumor tissue. Multiple widely separated biopsies were taken from each primary tumor at surgery. The cohort was untreated, with newly diagnosed non-small cell lung cancer undergoing curative surgery. The TCR beta CDR3 region was amplified by multiplex PCR employing 32 V and 13 J primers. TCRdb re-derived calls from the multiplex PCR reads in MiXCR, one entry per CDR3 protein. The table records fewer than 13,000 distinct CDR3 sequences, 25% to 30% of them present only once. Sequenced sample: lung tumor tissue. These TCRs come from a man aged 50-59 years with non-small cell lung cancer.

This clonotype came up many times. The rearrangement joins TRBV12-3 or TRBV12-4 to TRBJ2-3; 9 nucleotides match TRBD2. Trimming removed 3 bases from V and 4 bases from J; junction bases left unmatched: 5. This CDR3 comprises 15 residues. The DNA for the CDR3 is TGTGCCAGCAGTTTTGCGGGGGGGGGAGCAGATACGCAGTATTTT. Its protein product is CASSFAGGGADTQYF.

This clonotype was seen at least ten times. The chain uses TRBV2 and TRBJ2-1; D unresolved. V dropped 4 bases and J dropped 2 bases, with 9 bases sitting between them. This CDR3 spans 14 amino acids. Germline loops: CDR1 SNHLY, CDR2 FYNNEI. In DNA form, the CDR3 reads TGTGCCAGCAGTGTAGAGAAGGCCTACAATGAGCAGTTCTTC. Translated: CASSVEKAYNEQFF.

This clonotype was counted only a few times. The chain carries TRBV10-3 and TRBJ2-1; TRBD2 matches 7 bases. The J segment lost 3 bases and the V segment lost 1 base, leaving 6 bases of the junction unmatched. The CDR3 is made up of 16 amino acids. Germline values: CDR1 ENHRY, CDR2 SYGVKD. The CDR3: CAISELRLALYNEQFF. The DNA for the CDR3 is TGTGCCATCAGTGAGTTGCGACTAGCCCTCTACAATGAGCAGTTCTTC.

This clonotype was recorded once. A much larger clone sits a single nucleotide away, making a read error possible. This chain connects TRBV2 to TRBJ2-1; no clear D gene. CDR3 length: 11 residues. In germline, CDR1 is SNHLY, CDR2 FYNNEI. The V end was cut by 7 bases, the J end by 7 bases, with 8 bases between. Here the CDR3 reads CASTWANEQFF. As DNA, the CDR3 is TGTGCCAGCACGTGGGCGAATGAGCAGTTCTTC.

At least ten counts were recorded for this clonotype. The chain uses TRBV19 and TRBJ2-7, with 9 bases aligning to TRBD1. The CDR3 is 13 amino acids. The V and J ends lost 7 bases and 4 bases, in that order; junction bases with no gene match: 5. Looked up from germline, CDR1 is LNHDA and CDR2 is SQIVND (reference sequence). Here the CDR3 reads CASTPGQGYEQYF. DNA for the CDR3: TGTGCCAGTACCCCGGGACAGGGTTACGAGCAGTACTTC.

The gene calls are TRBV19 and TRBJ1-1; D might be TRBD1 (5 bases). Trimming removed 1 base at V and 2 bases at J, with 11 bases between. Germline-derived CDR1 and CDR2 are LNHDA and SQIVND (reference sequence). The CDR3 is 15 amino acids. As DNA, the CDR3 is TGTGCCAGTAGTATAGTGCCGGGGACCAACACTGAAGCTTTCTTT. As protein: CASSIVPGTNTEAFF.

In its sample, this clonotype is medium-sized. The rearrangement links TRBV6-1 to TRBJ2-1; D may be TRBD1 or TRBD2 (6 bases each). Germline V gene lookup returns CDR1 MNHNS and CDR2 SASEGT. CDR3 length equals 20 residues. Trimming shortened V by 1 base and J by 4 bases, and 26 bases separated the two germline ends. The CDR3 reads CASSEGREFEEDSPYNEQFF. The CDR3 DNA reads as TGTGCCAGCAGTGAAGGGAGGGAATTTGAGGAGGACAGCCCTTACAATGAGCAGTTCTTC.

This clonotype appeared many times. It is likely a read error, because the conserved phenylalanine at the end of the CDR3 is missing. The DNA is left out, because the CDR3 cannot be placed on it with certainty; the CDR3 is given as TCRdb lists it. The chain uses TRBV28 and TRBJ1-2; no DNA check was done on the table's D call, TRBD1. Germline V gene sequence: CDR1 MDHEN, CDR2 SYDVKM. Inclusive of both ends, the CDR3 amounts to 11 amino acids. The CDR3 here is CASIPRGVFVV.

The gene calls are TRBV5-1 and TRBJ2-1; D gene unclear. V was clipped by 0 bases and J by 8 bases, with 6 bases between them. Germline values: CDR1 SGHRS, CDR2 YFSETQ. The CDR3 contains 12 residues. CDR3 DNA: TGCGCCAGCAGCTTGGAGGGATATGAGCAGTTCTTC. Translating gives CASSLEGYEQFF.

Judged by abundance, this clonotype is medium-sized (0.01 to 0.1%). J is TRBJ1-6 and V is TRBV2; D perhaps matches TRBD1 (6 bases). The CDR3 sequence is 18 residues long. In germline, CDR1 is SNHLY, CDR2 FYNNEI. V was shortened by 4 bases and J by 7 bases, with 23 bases between the two germline ends. This CDR3 reads CASSAGRGGRVINSPLHF. Here the CDR3 DNA reads TGTGCCAGCAGTGCGGGCAGAGGGGGAAGAGTTATAAATTCACCCCTCCACTTT.

This clonotype was found many times. The gene calls are TRBV6-1 and TRBJ2-3, with D tentatively TRBD1 (6 bases). Trimming removed 6 bases at V and 2 bases at J, with 12 bases between. The CDR3 covers 14 residues. Germline CDR1 is MNHNS and CDR2 is SASEGT. This CDR3 reads CASRTDRDTDTQYF. The CDR3 DNA reads as TGTGCCAGCAGAACGGACAGAGACACAGATACGCAGTATTTT.

The chain links TRBV6-1 to TRBJ2-1; the D is unclear. Trimming pared 3 bases from V and 0 bases from J, leaving 3 bases between. The germline V gene has CDR1 MNHNS and CDR2 SASEGT. CDR3 length: 13 residues. CDR3 nucleotide sequence: TGTGCCAGCAGTGACAGCTCCTACAATGAGCAGTTCTTC. Its protein product is CASSDSSYNEQFF.

J is TRBJ2-5 and V is TRBV5-1, with D tentatively TRBD2 (5 bases). This CDR3 contains 16 residues. Trimming pared 0 bases from V and 2 bases from J, leaving 14 bases between. CDR1 is SGHRS and CDR2 is YFSETQ in the germline V gene. The DNA of the CDR3 is TGCGCCAGCAGCTTGGATTGCAACGGGATTCAAGAGACCCAGTACTTC. It yields the protein CASSLDCNGIQETQYF.

Turning to this clonotype: A read error may be the cause here, since a much bigger clone is one base away. The CDR3 carries no conserved terminal phenylalanine or tryptophan, so it likely arises from a read error. The rearrangement joins TRBV28 to TRBJ2-1; D possibly matches TRBD1 or TRBD2 (6 bases each). Trimming removed 4 bases from V and 3 bases from J, with 25 bases in between. The CDR3 extends over 19 amino acids. The germline V gene has CDR1 MDHEN and CDR2 SYDVKM. CDR3 amino acids: CASSSGAGKTGSIYNEQFL. In nucleotides, the CDR3 is TGTGCCAGCAGTTCGGGGGCCGGGAAAACAGGGTCGATCTACAATGAGCAGTTCTTA.

A remark on this clonotype: A much larger clonotype is one base distant, so this may be a read error. In DNA form, the CDR3 reads TGTGCCAGCAGTCCCGGGGTGGGACAAAAGCTGTTTTTT. Its protein is CASSPGVGQKLFF. The chain combines TRBV3-1 with TRBJ2-2; D perhaps matches TRBD1 (6 bases). The CDR3 is 13 residues long. Germline V gene lookup returns CDR1 LGHDT and CDR2 YNNKEL (reference sequence). V was clipped by 6 bases and J by 12 bases, with 17 bases between them.

For this clonotype: This may be a read error: a much more frequent sequence differs by one nucleotide. The J gene is TRBJ1-5, the V gene TRBV6-2 or TRBV6-3, with unresolved D. Germline CDR1 is MNHEY and CDR2 is SVGEGT. The CDR3 spans 14 residues. In nucleotides, the CDR3 is TGTGCCAGCAGTTACCACAACACGAATCGGCCCCAGCATTTT. Translating gives CASSYHNTNRPQHF.

A single count supports this clonotype. This may arise from a read error, as a much more abundant clone is one base away. This chain uses TRBV28 with TRBJ2-1; D is unresolved. The CDR3 loop spans 16 amino acids. The germline V gene encodes CDR1 MDHEN and CDR2 SYDVKM. V shed 2 bases and J shed 2 bases, with 13 bases lying between them. CDR3 DNA sequence: TGTGCCAGCAGTTTAAGTGGGGTTTTCCCCTACAATGAGCAGTTCTTC. This gives the protein CASSLSGVFPYNEQFF.

This clonotype was recorded a few times. This chain joins TRBV4-2 and TRBJ1-2; tentative D call: TRBD1 (5 bases). The V gene lost 6 bases and the J gene lost 5 bases, with 13 bases spanning the gap. In germline, CDR1 is LGHNA, CDR2 YNFKEQ. This CDR3 region has 13 residues. DNA of the CDR3: TGTGCCAGCAGAGGGACGGAGGATTATGGCTACACCTTC. It is translated as CASRGTEDYGYTF.

This clonotype was seen only once. A much larger clone sits a single nucleotide away, making a read error possible. The CDR3 carries no conserved terminal phenylalanine or tryptophan, so it likely arises from a read error. The V and J genes are TRBV28 and TRBJ1-2; D uncertain. The germline CDR1 and CDR2 sequences are MDHEN and SYDVKM. V was trimmed by 6 bases and J by 7 bases, leaving 18 bases between them. The CDR3 spans 14 residues. In nucleotides, the CDR3 is TGTGCCAGCAGCTACTCCACGGGGTTCTCTGGCTACACCATC. Translated: CASSYSTGFSGYTI.

This CDR3 reads CASSQRPGTGGGAETQYF. CDR3 nucleotides: TGTGCCAGCAGCCAACGGCCCGGGACAGGGGGCGGAGCAGAGACCCAGTACTTC. The chain recombines TRBV3-1 with TRBJ2-5; 12 nucleotides line up with TRBD1. Germline V lookup: CDR1 LGHDT, CDR2 YNNKEL (reference sequence). CDR3 length equals 18 residues. After removal of 2 bases from V and 4 bases from J, the junction contained 11 bases not matched to a gene.

This clonotype has more than one count but fewer than ten. The chain links TRBV7-8 to TRBJ1-2; TRBD1 is a possible D gene (5 bases). The germline V and J ends were trimmed by 5 bases and 7 bases, with 17 bases remaining between them. This CDR3 spans 14 amino acids. Germline V gene sequence: CDR1 SGHVS, CDR2 FQNEAQ. CDR3 sequence reads: CASSLGPDVGGYTF. The DNA for the CDR3 is TGTGCCAGCAGCCTGGGACCGGATGTTGGTGGCTACACCTTC.

Ten or more counts support this clonotype. V and J are TRBV30 and TRBJ1-1; perhaps TRBD1 as D (5 bases). Germline-derived CDR1 and CDR2 are GTSNPN and SVGIG (reference sequence). CDR3 length equals 14 residues. The V and J ends lost 3 bases and 3 bases respectively, with 14 bases between them. The CDR3 nucleotides read TGTGCCTGGAGCGAGGCAGGGATTTACACTGAAGCTTTCTTT. It encodes CAWSEAGIYTEAFF.

The V gene is TRBV5-4, the J gene TRBJ1-2; no firm D call. Germline CDR1 is SGHNT and CDR2 is YYREEE (reference sequence). The V end was cut by 0 bases, the J end by 3 bases, with 12 bases between. The CDR3 loop spans 15 amino acids. The CDR3 loop is CASSLALPGDYGYTF. The CDR3 DNA reads TGTGCCAGCAGCTTGGCCTTACCTGGGGACTATGGCTACACCTTC.

Note on this clonotype: A much larger clone lies a single base off, so this may be a read error. The CDR3 is CASSPGKSEKLFF. The CDR3 region has the DNA TGTGCCAGCAGTCCAGGGAAGAGTGAAAAACTGTTTTTT. The rearrangement links TRBV28 to TRBJ1-4; a possible D gene is TRBD1 (5 bases). Germline CDR1 and CDR2: MDHEN and SYDVKM. The CDR3 has 13 amino acids. V was cut by 5 bases and J by 7 bases, with 11 bases left in between.

As to this clonotype: Because it lacks the conserved phenylalanine or tryptophan at the end, this CDR3 is likely a read error. This chain connects TRBV3-1 to TRBJ2-1, with 14 bases that match TRBD2. Trimming took 4 bases from V and 7 from J; bases not matched to a gene: 12. CDR1 is LGHDT and CDR2 is YNNKEL in the germline V gene (reference sequence). The CDR3 runs 18 residues. CDR3 sequence: CASSLGLAGGLFGNEQFL. The CDR3, as DNA: TGTGCCAGCAGCCTAGGACTAGCGGGGGGCCTCTTCGGAAATGAGCAGTTCCTC.

A few counts support this clonotype. This chain connects TRBV5-4 to TRBJ2-1, with 9 bases fitting TRBD1. The CDR3 runs 15 residues. Germline values: CDR1 SGHNT, CDR2 YYREEE (reference sequence). Losses at the gene ends were 4 bases for V and 1 base for J; bases not matched to a gene: 3. This chain's CDR3 is CASSVQGASYNEQFF. The CDR3 DNA sequence: TGTGCCAGCAGCGTACAGGGGGCGTCCTACAATGAGCAGTTCTTC. The full variable domain, its missing parts supplied by reference TRBV5-4 and TRBJ2-1, is ETGVTQSPTHLIKTRGQQVTLRCSSQSGHNTVSWYQQALGQGPQFIFQYYREEENGRGNFPPRFSGLQFPNYSSELNVNALELDDSALYLCASSVQGASYNEQFFGPGTRLTVL.

The chain joins TRBV20-1 to TRBJ2-5; D is perhaps TRBD1 (6 bases). Germline CDR1 and CDR2: DFQATT and SNEGSKA (reference sequence). The CDR3 runs to 12 residues. V lost 4 bases to trimming and J lost 6 bases, with 12 bases between them. The CDR3 coding sequence is TGCAGTGCTAATGATCAGGGGAAGACCCAGTACTTC. Translation gives CSANDQGKTQYF.

This clonotype rates as medium-sized (0.01 to 0.1%). This rearrangement joins TRBV11-2 to TRBJ1-1, with unresolved D. The length of the CDR3 is 14 residues. V was pared by 8 bases and J by 4 bases, with 17 bases between. CDR1 and CDR2 from the germline V gene are SGHAT and FQNNGV. The chain's CDR3 is CASQDGVRATEAFF. DNA for the CDR3: TGTGCCAGCCAAGACGGGGTCCGGGCCACTGAAGCTTTCTTT.

In its sample, this clonotype ranks as medium-sized (0.01 to 0.1%). CDR3 DNA sequence: TGTGCCAGCAGTTCAGGACAGGGGAAAGGCTATGGCTACACCTTC. Translated, it gives CASSSGQGKGYGYTF. V gene TRBV6-1 combines with J gene TRBJ1-2; 9 nucleotides agree with TRBD1. With 5 bases clipped from V and 4 bases from J, the junction kept 8 bases outside the gene matches. Germline V gene data show CDR1 as MNHNS and CDR2 as SASEGT. The CDR3 is 15 residues long.

This clonotype came up many times. The chain links TRBV4-1 to TRBJ2-1, with D unresolved. The CDR3 is 15 residues long. V gave up 6 bases and J gave up 0 bases, with 12 bases separating them. Germline CDR1 MGHRA, CDR2 YSYEKL. CDR3 in amino acids: CASSLDASSYNEQFF. CDR3 coding DNA: TGCGCCAGCAGTCTGGACGCGAGCTCCTACAATGAGCAGTTCTTC.

This clonotype was seen only once. A read error is possible here, since a much larger clone lies one base away. The chain couples TRBV19 to TRBJ1-2, with TRBD1 identical over 10 bases. V shed 6 bases and J 10 bases; nucleotides not matched to a gene: 11. Germline CDR1 is LNHDA and CDR2 is SQIVND (reference sequence). This CDR3 region has 14 residues. This CDR3 reads CASSRRGTGVVYTF. The CDR3 bases are TGTGCCAGTAGCCGTCGGGGGACAGGGGTTGTCTACACCTTC.

The V call is TRBV20-1, the J call TRBJ2-5, with 10 bases identical to TRBD1. The CDR3 is 14 amino acids. Losses at the gene ends were 4 bases for V and 4 bases for J; bases not matched to a gene: 6. From germline, CDR1 is DFQATT and CDR2 SNEGSKA (reference sequence). CDR3 sequence reads: CSAKTGGKGETQYF. In DNA, the CDR3 is TGCAGTGCTAAGACAGGGGGCAAGGGAGAGACCCAGTACTTC.